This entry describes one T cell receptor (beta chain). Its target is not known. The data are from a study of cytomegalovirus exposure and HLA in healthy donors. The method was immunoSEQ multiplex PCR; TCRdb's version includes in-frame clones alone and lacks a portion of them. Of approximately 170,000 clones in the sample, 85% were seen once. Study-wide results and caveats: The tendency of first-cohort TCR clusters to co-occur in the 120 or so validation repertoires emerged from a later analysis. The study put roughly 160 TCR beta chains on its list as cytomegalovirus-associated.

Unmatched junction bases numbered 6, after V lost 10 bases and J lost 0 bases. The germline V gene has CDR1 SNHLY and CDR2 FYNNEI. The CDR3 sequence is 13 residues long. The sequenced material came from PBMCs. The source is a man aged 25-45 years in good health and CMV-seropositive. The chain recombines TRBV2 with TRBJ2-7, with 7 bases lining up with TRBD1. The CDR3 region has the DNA TGTGCCACGGAGACAGGGAGCTCCTACGAGCAGTACTTC. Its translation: CATETGSSYEQYF.